This T cell receptor beta chain was documented in a study of response to subunit inactivated influenza vaccine. MiXCR, run by TCRdb on the RT-PCR reads, gives a single entry per CDR3 protein. This table holds hundreds of thousands of distinct CDR3 sequences, 15% to 19% found once. Germline V gives CDR1 SGHTA, CDR2 FQGNSA. The CDR3 extends over 17 amino acids. V dropped 2 bases and J dropped 6; count of bases not matched to a gene: 15. This clonotype showed up just a few times. Its antigen is undetermined. Regarding the study as a whole: Each seasonal influenza vaccination, the authors suggested, recruits few new T cells.

The receptor was isolated from a man in his forties or fifties who received an inactivated influenza vaccine. The sample was PBMCs from blood, taken 11 to 12 days after vaccination. This chain connects TRBV7-2 to TRBJ1-2; 7 nucleotides line up with TRBD1. CDR3 sequence reads: CASSLSFFGQGVDGYTF. The CDR3, as DNA: TGTGCCAGCAGCTTAAGTTTTTTTGGGCAGGGGGTTGATGGCTACACCTTC.